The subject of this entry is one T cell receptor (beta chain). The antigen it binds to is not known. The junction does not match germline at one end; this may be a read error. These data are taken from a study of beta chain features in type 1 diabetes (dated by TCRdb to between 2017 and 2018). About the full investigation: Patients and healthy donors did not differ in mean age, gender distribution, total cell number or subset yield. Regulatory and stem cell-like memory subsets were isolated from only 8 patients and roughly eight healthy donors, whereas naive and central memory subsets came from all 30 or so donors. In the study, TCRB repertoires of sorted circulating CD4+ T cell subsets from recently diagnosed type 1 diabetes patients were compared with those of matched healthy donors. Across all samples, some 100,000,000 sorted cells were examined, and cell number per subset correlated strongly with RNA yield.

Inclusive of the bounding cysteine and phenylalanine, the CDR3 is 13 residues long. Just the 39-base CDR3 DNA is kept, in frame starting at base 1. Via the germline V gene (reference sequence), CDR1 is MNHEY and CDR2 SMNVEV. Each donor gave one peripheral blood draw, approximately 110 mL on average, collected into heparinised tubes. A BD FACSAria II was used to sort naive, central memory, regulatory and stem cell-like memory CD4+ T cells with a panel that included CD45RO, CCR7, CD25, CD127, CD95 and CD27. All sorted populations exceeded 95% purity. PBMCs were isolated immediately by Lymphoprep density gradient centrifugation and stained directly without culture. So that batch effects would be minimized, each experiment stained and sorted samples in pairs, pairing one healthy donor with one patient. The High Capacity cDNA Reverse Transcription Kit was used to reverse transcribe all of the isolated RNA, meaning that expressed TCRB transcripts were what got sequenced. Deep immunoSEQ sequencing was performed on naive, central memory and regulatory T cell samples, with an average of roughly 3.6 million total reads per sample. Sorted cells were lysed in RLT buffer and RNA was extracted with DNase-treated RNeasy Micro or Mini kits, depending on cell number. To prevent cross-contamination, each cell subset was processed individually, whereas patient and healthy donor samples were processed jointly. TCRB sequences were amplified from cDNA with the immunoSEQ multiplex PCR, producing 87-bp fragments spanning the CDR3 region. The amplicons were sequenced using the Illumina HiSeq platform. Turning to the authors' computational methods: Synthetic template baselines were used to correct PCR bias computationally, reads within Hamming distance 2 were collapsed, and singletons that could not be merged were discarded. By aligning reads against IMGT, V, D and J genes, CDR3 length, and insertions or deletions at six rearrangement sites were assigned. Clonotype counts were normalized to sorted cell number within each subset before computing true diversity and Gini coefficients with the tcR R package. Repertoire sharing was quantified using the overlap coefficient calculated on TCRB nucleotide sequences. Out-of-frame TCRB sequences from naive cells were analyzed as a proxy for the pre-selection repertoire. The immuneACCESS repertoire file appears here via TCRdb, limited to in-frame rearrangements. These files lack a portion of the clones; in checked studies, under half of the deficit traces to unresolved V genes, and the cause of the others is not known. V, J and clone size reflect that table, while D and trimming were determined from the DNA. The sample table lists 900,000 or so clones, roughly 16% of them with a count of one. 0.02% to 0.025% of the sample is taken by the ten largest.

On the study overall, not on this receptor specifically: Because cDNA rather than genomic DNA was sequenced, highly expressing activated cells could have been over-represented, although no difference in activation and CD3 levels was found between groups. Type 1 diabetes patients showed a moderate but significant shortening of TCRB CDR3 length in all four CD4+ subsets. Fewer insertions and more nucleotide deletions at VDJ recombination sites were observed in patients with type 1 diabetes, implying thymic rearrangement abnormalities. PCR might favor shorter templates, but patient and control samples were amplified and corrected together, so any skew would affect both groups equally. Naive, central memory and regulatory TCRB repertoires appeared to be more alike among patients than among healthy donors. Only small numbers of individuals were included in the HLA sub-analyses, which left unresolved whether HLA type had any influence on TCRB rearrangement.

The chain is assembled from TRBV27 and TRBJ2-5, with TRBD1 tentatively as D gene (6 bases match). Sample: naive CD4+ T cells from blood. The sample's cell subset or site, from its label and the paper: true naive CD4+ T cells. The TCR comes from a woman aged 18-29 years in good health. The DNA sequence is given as TGTGCCAGCAGGAGTTTGGGACAAGGGACCCAGTACTTC. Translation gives CASRSLGQGTQYF.